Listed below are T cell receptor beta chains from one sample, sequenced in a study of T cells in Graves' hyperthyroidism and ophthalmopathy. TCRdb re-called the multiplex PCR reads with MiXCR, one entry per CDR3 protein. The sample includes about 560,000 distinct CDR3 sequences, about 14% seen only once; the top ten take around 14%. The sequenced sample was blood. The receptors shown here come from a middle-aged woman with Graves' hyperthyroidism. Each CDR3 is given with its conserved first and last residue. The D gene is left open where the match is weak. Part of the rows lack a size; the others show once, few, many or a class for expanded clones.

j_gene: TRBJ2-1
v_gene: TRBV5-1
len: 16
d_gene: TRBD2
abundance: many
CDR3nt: TGCGCCAGCAGCTTGGCGACTAGCGGGGAATACAATGAGCAGTTCTTC
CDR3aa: CASSLATSGEYNEQFF

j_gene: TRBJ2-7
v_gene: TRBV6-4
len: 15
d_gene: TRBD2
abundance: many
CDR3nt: TGTGCCAGCAGTCAGGGACTAGCGGGTGACAAGTGGCAGTACTTC
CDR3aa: CASSQGLAGDKWQYF

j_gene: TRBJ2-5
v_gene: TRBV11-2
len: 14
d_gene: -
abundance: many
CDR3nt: TGTGCCAGCAGCGTGGGGTCGCATCAAGAGACCCAGTACTTC
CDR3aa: CASSVGSHQETQYF

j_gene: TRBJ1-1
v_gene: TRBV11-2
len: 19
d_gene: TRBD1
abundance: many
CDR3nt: TGTGCCAGCAGCTTAGGACGGAGAGACAGGGGGCTATTATTAACTGAAGCTTTCTTT
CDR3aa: CASSLGRRDRGLLLTEAFF

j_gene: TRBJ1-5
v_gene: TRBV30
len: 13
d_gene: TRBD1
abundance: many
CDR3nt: TGTGCCTGGAGTTTAGGGGGCTATCAGCCCCAGCATTTT
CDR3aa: CAWSLGGYQPQHF

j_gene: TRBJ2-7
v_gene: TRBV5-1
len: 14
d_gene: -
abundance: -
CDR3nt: TGCGCCAGCAGCTTGGCGACTGAAGCCTACGAGCAGTACTTC
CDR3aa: CASSLATEAYEQYF

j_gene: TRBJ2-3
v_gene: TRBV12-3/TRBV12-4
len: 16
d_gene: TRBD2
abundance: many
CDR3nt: TGTGCCAGCAGTCCTAGGACTAGCGCTAGCACAGATACGCAGTATTTT
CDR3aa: CASSPRTSASTDTQYF

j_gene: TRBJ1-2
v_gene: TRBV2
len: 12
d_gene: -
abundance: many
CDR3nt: TGTGCCAGCCGTCTCCCAGACTATGGCTACACCTTC
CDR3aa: CASRLPDYGYTF

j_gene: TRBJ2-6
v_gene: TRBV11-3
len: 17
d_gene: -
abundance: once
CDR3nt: TGTGCCAGCAGCTTAGGACGCAGGGACTCTGGGGCCAACGTCCTGACTTTC
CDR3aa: CASSLGRRDSGANVLTF

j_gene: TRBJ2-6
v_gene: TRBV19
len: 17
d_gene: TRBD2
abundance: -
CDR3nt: TGTGCCAGTAGTAATCTAGGGACTAGCGGGGTCCGTAACGTCCTGACTTTC
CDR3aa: CASSNLGTSGVRNVLTF